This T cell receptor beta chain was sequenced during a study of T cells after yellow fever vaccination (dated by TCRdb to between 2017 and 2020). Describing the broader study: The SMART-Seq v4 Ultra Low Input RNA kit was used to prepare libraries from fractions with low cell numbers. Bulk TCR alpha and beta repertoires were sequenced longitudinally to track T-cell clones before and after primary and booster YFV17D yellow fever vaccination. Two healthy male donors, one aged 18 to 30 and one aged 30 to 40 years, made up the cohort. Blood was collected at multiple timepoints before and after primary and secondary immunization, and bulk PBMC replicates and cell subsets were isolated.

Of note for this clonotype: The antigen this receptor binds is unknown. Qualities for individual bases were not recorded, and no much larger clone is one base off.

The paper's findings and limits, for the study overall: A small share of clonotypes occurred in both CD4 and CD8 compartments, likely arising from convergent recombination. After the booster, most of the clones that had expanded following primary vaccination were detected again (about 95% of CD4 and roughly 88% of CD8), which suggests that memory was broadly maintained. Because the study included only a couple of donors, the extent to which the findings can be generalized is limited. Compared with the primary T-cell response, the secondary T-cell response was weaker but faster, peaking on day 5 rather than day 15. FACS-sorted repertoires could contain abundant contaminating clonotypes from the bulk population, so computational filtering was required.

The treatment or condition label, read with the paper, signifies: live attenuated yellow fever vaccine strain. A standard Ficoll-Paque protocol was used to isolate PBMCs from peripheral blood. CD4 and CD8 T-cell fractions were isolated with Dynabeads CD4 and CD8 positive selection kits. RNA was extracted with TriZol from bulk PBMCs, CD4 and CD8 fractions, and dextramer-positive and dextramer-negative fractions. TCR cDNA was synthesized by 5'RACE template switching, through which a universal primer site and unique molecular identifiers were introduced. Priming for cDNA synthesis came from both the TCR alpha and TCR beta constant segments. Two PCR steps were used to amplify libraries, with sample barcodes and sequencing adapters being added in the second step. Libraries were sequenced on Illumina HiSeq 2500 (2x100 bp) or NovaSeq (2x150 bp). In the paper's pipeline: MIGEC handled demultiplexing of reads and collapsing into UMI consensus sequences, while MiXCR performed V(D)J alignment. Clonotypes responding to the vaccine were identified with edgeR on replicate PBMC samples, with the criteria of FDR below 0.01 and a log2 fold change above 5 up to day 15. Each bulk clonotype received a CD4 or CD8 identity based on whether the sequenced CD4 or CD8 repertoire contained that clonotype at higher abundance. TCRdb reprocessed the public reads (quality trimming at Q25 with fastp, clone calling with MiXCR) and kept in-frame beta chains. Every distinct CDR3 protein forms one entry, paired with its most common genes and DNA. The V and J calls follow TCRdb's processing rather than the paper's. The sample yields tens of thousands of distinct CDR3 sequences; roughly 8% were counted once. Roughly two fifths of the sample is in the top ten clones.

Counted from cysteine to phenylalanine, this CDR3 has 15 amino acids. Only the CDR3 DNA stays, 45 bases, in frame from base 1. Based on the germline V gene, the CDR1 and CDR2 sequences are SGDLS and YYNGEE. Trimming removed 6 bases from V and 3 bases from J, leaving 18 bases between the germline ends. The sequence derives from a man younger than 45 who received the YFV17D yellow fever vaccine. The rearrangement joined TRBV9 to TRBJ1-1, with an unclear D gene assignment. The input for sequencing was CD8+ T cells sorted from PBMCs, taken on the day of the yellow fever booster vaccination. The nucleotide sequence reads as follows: TGTGCCAGCACCCTAGGAGACGAAAGAGACACTGAAGCTTTCTTT. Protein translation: CASTLGDERDTEAFF.